The 22 T cell receptor beta chains in this list originate from one sample, sequenced in a study of a mutant IDH1 vaccine in newly diagnosed glioma. TCRdb's copy holds only in-frame clones and misses some; the assay was immunoSEQ multiplex PCR. The sample comprises about 29,000 clones, 75% to 90% of which are singletons, and around 3% rests with the top ten. Their antigens remain unidentified. Time point given: week 5, during vaccination. Each vaccine dose was 300 ug of mutant IDH1 20-mer peptide, with topical imiquimod. The specimen comprised peripheral blood mononuclear cells (PBMCs), sampled from a glioma patient whose treatment included an IDH1 peptide vaccine. The receptor source for this set is a woman aged 40 to 50 with glioma. Some clones in this sample may be carry-over from other donors' samples.

In its sample, this clone ranks as medium-sized. The chain carries TRBV14 and TRBJ1-1; D is ambiguous. CDR1 and CDR2 (germline): SGHDN, FVKESK. The CDR3 contains 17 residues. The ends were cut back, 0 bases at V and 3 bases at J, with 17 bases in the middle. CDR3 sequence: CASSQEPPGRRDTEAFF. The CDR3 region has the DNA TGTGCCAGCAGCCAAGAACCCCCCGGGAGACGGGACACTGAAGCTTTCTTT.

Written as DNA, the CDR3 is TGTGCCAGCAGCTTAAAAACCGGGGAGCTGTTTTTT. Residues: CASSLKTGELFF. The chain joins TRBV7-3 to TRBJ2-2; D gene ambiguous. The CDR3 is made up of 12 amino acids. Germline lookup yields CDR1 SGHTA and CDR2 FQGTGA. V was trimmed by 1 base and J by 5 bases, leaving 2 bases between them. Supplemented by reference TRBV7-3 and TRBJ2-2, the full variable domain reads GAGVSQTPSNKVTEKGKYVELRCDPISGHTALYWYRQSLGQGPEFLIYFQGTGAADDSGLPNDRFFAVRPEGSVSTLKIQRTERGDSAVYLCASSLKTGELFFGEGSRLTVL.

The rearrangement uses TRBV19 and TRBJ1-4; the D is unclear. CDR1 and CDR2 from the germline V gene are LNHDA and SQIVND (reference sequence). The V gene lost 6 bases and the J gene lost 3 bases, with 11 bases spanning the gap. CDR3 size: 14 residues. The CDR3 protein is CASSEEGANEKLFF. DNA for the CDR3: TGTGCCAGTAGCGAGGAGGGAGCTAATGAAAAACTGTTTTTT.

V is TRBV7-9 and J is TRBJ2-7, with no clear D. Per the germline V gene, CDR1 is SEHNR and CDR2 is FQNEAQ (reference sequence). Between the trimmed V and J ends, which lost 4 bases and 7 bases, there was a span of 14 bases. This CDR3 has 13 amino acids. DNA for the CDR3: TGTGCCAGCAGCTCCAAAATATTCCCGGAGCAGTACTTC. It specifies CASSSKIFPEQYF.

The V call is TRBV7-6, the J call TRBJ1-4, with 11 bases that match TRBD1. The CDR3 sequence is 16 residues long. With 2 bases clipped from V and 8 bases from J, the junction kept 7 bases outside the gene matches. In germline, CDR1 is SGHVS, CDR2 FNYEAQ. The CDR3 coding sequence is TGTGCCAGCAGCTTATCCCCTGGGACAGGGGGGGAAAAACTGTTTTTT. The encoded protein is CASSLSPGTGGEKLFF.

The V and J genes are TRBV20-1 and TRBJ1-2; unclear D gene. V shed 4 bases and J shed 2 bases, with 5 bases lying between them. The CDR3 extends over 11 amino acids. Germline V CDR1 and CDR2: DFQATT, SNEGSKA (reference sequence). The chain's CDR3 is CSATENYGYTF. The CDR3 nucleotides are TGCAGTGCTACGGAAAACTATGGCTACACCTTC.

CDR3 nucleotides: TGCGCCAGCAGCTCCGAGGGTGAAAAACTGTTTTTT. The encoded protein is CASSSEGEKLFF. The V gene is TRBV5-1, the J gene TRBJ1-4; D gene uncertain. The CDR3 has 12 amino acids. Trimming pared 3 bases from V and 7 bases from J, leaving 7 bases between. CDR1 is SGHRS and CDR2 is YFSETQ in the germline V gene.

V and J are TRBV12-5 and TRBJ1-5; no clear D gene. This CDR3 has 12 amino acids. CDR1 and CDR2 from the germline V gene are LGHNT and FRNRAP. V dropped 3 bases and J dropped 9 bases, with 9 bases sitting between them. The CDR3 DNA follows: TGTGCTAGTGGTTTATCTGCTCGGCCCCAGCATTTT. It specifies CASGLSARPQHF.

V is TRBV5-1 and J is TRBJ2-3, with a possible D match to TRBD2 (6 bases). V shed 6 bases and J shed 4 bases, with 15 bases lying between them. The CDR3 covers 14 residues. Germline CDR1 reads SGHRS; CDR2 reads YFSETQ. The CDR3 sequence is CASTESTGADTQYF. CDR3 coding DNA: TGCGCCAGCACCGAATCAACGGGGGCAGATACGCAGTATTTT.

CDR3 in amino acids: CASTLTGARNQPQHF. In DNA, the CDR3 is TGTGCCAGTACTCTCACAGGGGCTCGGAATCAGCCCCAGCATTTT. The chain couples TRBV19 to TRBJ1-5; 7 bases map to TRBD1. After removal of 7 bases from V and 4 bases from J, the junction contained 10 bases not matched to a gene. The length of the CDR3 is 15 residues. Per germline, CDR1 LNHDA and CDR2 SQIVND (reference sequence).

The rearrangement links TRBV28 to TRBJ1-2; no definite D call. V was shortened by 8 bases and J by 9 bases, with 22 bases between the two germline ends. This CDR3 is 14 amino acids long. Germline CDR1 is MDHEN and CDR2 is SYDVKM. CDR3 protein: CASADAFRDSRYTF. In DNA, the CDR3 is TGTGCCAGCGCTGATGCGTTCCGGGATTCCCGCTACACCTTC.

V usage is TRBV7-3 and J usage is TRBJ2-5; D ambiguous. CDR3 size: 13 residues. Trimming stripped 6 bases from V and 5 bases from J, with 13 bases between. The V gene's germline CDR1 is SGHTA and CDR2 FQGTGA. CDR3 sequence: CASSQGEMETQYF. CDR3 in DNA: TGTGCCAGCAGTCAAGGAGAGATGGAGACCCAGTACTTC.

The chain joins TRBV19 to TRBJ1-2; D remains ambiguous. CDR1 and CDR2 (germline): LNHDA, SQIVND (reference sequence). V lost 6 bases, J lost 8 bases, and 16 bases lay in between. The CDR3 consists of 13 residues. This CDR3 is CASRYKGSVGYTF. As DNA, the CDR3 is TGTGCCAGTAGGTACAAAGGTAGCGTCGGCTACACCTTC.

CDR3 in amino acids: CASSPLDSRGNSPLHF. The CDR3, as DNA: TGCGCCAGCAGCCCCTTGGACTCGCGGGGCAATTCACCCCTCCACTTT. V is TRBV5-1 and J is TRBJ1-6, with a weak D call TRBD1 (5 bases). The CDR3 totals 16 residues. Per germline, CDR1 SGHRS and CDR2 YFSETQ. V was cut by 4 bases and J by 7 bases, with 18 bases left in between.

This chain joins TRBV28 and TRBJ2-5; 8 bases line up with TRBD1. CDR3 length: 13 amino acids. Looked up from germline, CDR1 is MDHEN and CDR2 is SYDVKM. V trimming: 10 bases; J trimming: 4 bases; junction bases outside the gene matches: 8. CDR3 in amino acids: CAIRQGSRETQYF. CDR3 coding DNA: TGTGCCATTAGACAGGGGTCTAGAGAGACCCAGTACTTC.

The chain combines TRBV19 with TRBJ2-7; TRBD1 aligns across 7 bases. Trimming at V came to 4 bases and at J to 6 bases, leaving 15 bases not matched to a gene. The CDR3 loop spans 16 amino acids. Germline-derived CDR1 and CDR2 are LNHDA and SQIVND (reference sequence). CDR3 bases: TGTGCCAGTAGTACACTCGCACAGGGGAACGTAGGCGAGCAGTACTTC. Its protein is CASSTLAQGNVGEQYF.

The V gene is TRBV10-3, the J gene TRBJ1-2; 7 bases align to TRBD1. The V segment lost 0 bases and the J segment 0 bases; nucleotides outside the gene matches: 4. Germline CDR1 ENHRY, CDR2 SYGVKD. The CDR3 contains 16 residues. CDR3 DNA: TGTGCCATCAGTGAGTCGGACAGGACAGCTAACTATGGCTACACCTTC. Protein sequence: CAISESDRTANYGYTF.

V gene TRBV5-1 combines with J gene TRBJ1-1; D is uncertain. The CDR3 consists of 11 residues. V dropped 5 bases and J dropped 1 base, with 3 bases sitting between them. Per germline, CDR1 SGHRS and CDR2 YFSETQ. This chain's CDR3 is CASRENTEAFF. The CDR3 nucleotides are TGCGCCAGCAGGGAGAACACTGAAGCTTTCTTT.

The V and J genes are TRBV29-1 and TRBJ1-2; D is possibly TRBD1 (6 bases). Between the trimmed V and J ends, which lost 8 bases and 8 bases, there was a span of 21 bases. Per the germline V gene, CDR1 is SQVTM and CDR2 is ANQGSEA. The CDR3 consists of 13 residues. CDR3 residues: CSHREGGRDGYTF. The CDR3 coding sequence is TGCAGCCATAGAGAGGGGGGTAGGGACGGCTACACCTTC.

This chain joins TRBV5-1 and TRBJ2-6; the D call may be TRBD1 or TRBD2 (5 bases each). V lost 7 bases, J lost 1 base, and 15 bases lay in between. This CDR3 region has 16 residues. CDR1 is SGHRS and CDR2 is YFSETQ in the germline V gene. CDR3 nucleotide sequence: TGCGCCAGCTCGTCCCTTGAGGGGTCTGGGGCCAACGTCCTGACTTTC. Protein sequence: CASSSLEGSGANVLTF.

The chain employs TRBV28 and TRBJ2-6; D uncertain. V lost 5 bases and J lost 0, with 8 bases in between. Germline V gene lookup returns CDR1 MDHEN and CDR2 SYDVKM. The CDR3 extends over 15 amino acids. CDR3 in amino acids: CASSIVPSGANVLTF. CDR3 coding DNA: TGTGCCAGCAGTATCGTCCCCTCTGGGGCCAACGTCCTGACTTTC. Looking up the rest from reference TRBV28 and TRBJ2-6 gives the full variable domain: DVKVTQSSRYLVKRTGEKVFLECVQDMDHENMFWYRQDPGLGLRLIYFSYDVKMKEKGDIPEGYSVSREKKERFSLILESASTNQTSMYLCASSIVPSGANVLTFGAGSRLTVL.

This clone appeared a single time. V is TRBV5-1 and J is TRBJ1-2, with D uncertain. The V and J ends lost 0 bases and 6 bases respectively, with 15 bases between them. The CDR3 sequence is 15 residues long. CDR1 and CDR2 (germline): SGHRS, YFSETQ. The CDR3 protein is CASSLAGENWNGYTF. The CDR3 bases are TGCGCCAGCAGCTTGGCCGGGGAGAATTGGAATGGCTACACCTTC. The entire variable domain, with the rest obtained from reference TRBV5-1 and TRBJ1-2, is as follows: KAGVTQTPRYLIKTRGQQVTLSCSPISGHRSVSWYQQTPGQGLQFLFEYFSETQRNKGNFPGRFSGRQFSNSRSEMNVSTLELGDSALYLCASSLAGENWNGYTFGSGTRLTVV.